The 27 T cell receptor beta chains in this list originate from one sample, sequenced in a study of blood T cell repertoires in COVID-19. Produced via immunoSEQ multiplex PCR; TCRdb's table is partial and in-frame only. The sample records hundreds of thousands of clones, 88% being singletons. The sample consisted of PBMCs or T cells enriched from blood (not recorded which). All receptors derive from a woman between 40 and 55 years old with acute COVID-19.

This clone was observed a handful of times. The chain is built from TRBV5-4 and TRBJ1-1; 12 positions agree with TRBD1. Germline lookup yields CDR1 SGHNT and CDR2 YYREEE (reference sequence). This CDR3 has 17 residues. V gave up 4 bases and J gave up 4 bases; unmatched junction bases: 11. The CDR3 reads CASSAGTGGVRGTEAFF. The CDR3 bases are TGTGCCAGCAGCGCGGGGACAGGGGGCGTACGGGGCACTGAAGCTTTCTTT.

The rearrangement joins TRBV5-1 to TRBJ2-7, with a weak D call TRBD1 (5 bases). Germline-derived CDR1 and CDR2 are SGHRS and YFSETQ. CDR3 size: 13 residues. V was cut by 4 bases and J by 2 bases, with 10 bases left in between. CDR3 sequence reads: CASSPSRAYEQYF. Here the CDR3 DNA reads TGCGCCAGCAGCCCATCCAGGGCCTACGAGCAGTACTTC.

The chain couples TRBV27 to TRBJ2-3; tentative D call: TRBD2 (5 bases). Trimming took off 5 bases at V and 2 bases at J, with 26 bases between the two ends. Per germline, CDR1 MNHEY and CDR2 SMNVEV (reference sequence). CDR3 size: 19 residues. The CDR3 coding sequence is TGTGCCAGCAGTCAGAGATCAGGACTCATCCTCTTCAACACAGATACGCAGTATTTT. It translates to CASSQRSGLILFNTDTQYF.

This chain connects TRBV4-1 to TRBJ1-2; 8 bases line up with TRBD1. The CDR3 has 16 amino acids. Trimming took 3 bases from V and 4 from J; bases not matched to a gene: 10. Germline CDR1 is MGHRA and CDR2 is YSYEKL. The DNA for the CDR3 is TGCGCCAGCAGCCACCCCGACAGGGGATCAGGCTATGGCTACACCTTC. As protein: CASSHPDRGSGYGYTF.

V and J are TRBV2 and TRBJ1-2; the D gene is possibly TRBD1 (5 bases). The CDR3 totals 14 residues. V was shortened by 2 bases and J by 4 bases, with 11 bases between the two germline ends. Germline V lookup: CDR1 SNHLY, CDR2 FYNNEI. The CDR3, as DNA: TGTGCCAGCAGTGAATCCAGGGTAGCCTATGGCTACACCTTC. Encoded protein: CASSESRVAYGYTF.

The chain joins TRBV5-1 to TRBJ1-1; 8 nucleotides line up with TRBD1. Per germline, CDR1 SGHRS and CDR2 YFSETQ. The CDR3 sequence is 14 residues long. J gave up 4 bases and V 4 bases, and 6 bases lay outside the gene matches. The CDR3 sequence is CASSARGLGTEAFF. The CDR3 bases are TGCGCCAGCAGCGCCAGGGGGCTTGGCACTGAAGCTTTCTTT. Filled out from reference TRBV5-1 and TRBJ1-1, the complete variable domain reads KAGVTQTPRYLIKTRGQQVTLSCSPISGHRSVSWYQQTPGQGLQFLFEYFSETQRNKGNFPGRFSGRQFSNSRSEMNVSTLELGDSALYLCASSARGLGTEAFFGQGTRLTVV.

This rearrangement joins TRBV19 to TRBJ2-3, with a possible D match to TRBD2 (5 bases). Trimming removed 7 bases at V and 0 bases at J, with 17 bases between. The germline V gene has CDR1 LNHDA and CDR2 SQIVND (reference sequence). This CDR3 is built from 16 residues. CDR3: CASNGPPGVSTDTQYF. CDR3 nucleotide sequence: TGTGCCAGTAATGGACCCCCCGGGGTCAGCACAGATACGCAGTATTTT.

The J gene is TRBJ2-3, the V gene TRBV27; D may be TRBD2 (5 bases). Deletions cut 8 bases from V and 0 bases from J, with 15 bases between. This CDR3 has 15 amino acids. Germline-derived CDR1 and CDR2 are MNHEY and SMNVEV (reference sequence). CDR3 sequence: CASSNEGPSTDTQYF. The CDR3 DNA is TGTGCCAGCTCCAACGAGGGCCCTAGCACAGATACGCAGTATTTT.

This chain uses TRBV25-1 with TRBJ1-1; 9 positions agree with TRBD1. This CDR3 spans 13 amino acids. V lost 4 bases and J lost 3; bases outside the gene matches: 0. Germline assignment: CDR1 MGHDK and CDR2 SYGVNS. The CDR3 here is CASSGQGDTEAFF. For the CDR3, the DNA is TGTGCCAGCAGTGGACAGGGGGACACTGAAGCTTTCTTT.

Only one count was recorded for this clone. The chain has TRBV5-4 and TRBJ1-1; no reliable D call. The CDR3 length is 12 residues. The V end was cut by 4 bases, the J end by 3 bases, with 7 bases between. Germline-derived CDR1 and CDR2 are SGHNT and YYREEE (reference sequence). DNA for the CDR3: TGTGCCAGCAGCGCCCGGGACACTGAAGCTTTCTTT. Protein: CASSARDTEAFF.

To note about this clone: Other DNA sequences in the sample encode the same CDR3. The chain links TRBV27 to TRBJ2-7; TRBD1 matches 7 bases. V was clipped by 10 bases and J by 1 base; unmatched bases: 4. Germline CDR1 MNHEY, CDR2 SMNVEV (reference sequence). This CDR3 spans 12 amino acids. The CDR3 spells CATRDSSYEQYF. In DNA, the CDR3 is TGTGCCACCAGGGACAGTTCCTACGAGCAGTACTTC.

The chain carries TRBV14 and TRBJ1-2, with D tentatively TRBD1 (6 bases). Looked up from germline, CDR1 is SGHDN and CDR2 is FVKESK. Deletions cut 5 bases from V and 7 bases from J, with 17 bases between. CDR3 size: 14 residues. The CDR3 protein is CASSWGQGLSGYTF. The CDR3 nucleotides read TGTGCCAGCAGCTGGGGGCAGGGGCTGAGTGGCTACACCTTC.

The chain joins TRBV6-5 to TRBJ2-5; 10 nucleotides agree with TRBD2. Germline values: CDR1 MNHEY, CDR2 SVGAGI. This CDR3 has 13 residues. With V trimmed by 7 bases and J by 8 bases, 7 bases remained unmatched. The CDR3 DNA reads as TGTGCCAGCAACCTAGGACTAGCGGACACCCAGTACTTC. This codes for CASNLGLADTQYF.

The CDR3 protein is CASSESLAGRTDTQYF. The CDR3 bases are TGTGCCAGCAGTGAATCACTAGCGGGGCGCACAGATACGCAGTATTTT. The V gene is TRBV25-1, the J gene TRBJ2-3; TRBD2 matches 10 bases. Germline lookup yields CDR1 MGHDK and CDR2 SYGVNS. This CDR3 comprises 16 residues. V was pared by 1 base and J by 1 base, with 2 bases of the junction left unmatched.

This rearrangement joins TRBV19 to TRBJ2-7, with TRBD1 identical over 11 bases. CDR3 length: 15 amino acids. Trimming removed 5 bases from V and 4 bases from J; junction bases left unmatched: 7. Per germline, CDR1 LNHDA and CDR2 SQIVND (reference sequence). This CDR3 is CASSVLGQGVYEQYF. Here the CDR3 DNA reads TGTGCCAGTAGTGTTCTGGGACAGGGGGTGTACGAGCAGTACTTC.

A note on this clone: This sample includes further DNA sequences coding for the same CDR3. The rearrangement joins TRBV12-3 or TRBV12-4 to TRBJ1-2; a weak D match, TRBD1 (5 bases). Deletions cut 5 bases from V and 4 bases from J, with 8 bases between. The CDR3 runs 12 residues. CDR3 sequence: CASSRDFYGYTF. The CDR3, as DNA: TGTGCCAGCAGTCGGGACTTCTATGGCTACACCTTC.

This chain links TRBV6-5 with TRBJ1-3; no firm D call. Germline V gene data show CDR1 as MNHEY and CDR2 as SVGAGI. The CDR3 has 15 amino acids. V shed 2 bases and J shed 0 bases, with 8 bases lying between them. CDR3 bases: TGTGCCAGCAGTTACGCGGCCCTCTCTGGAAACACCATATATTTT. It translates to CASSYAALSGNTIYF.

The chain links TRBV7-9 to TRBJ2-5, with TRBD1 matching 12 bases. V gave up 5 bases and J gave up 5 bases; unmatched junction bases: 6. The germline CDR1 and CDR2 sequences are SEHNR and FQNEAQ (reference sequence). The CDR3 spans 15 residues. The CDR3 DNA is TGTGCCAGCAGCATCGGGACAGGGGGCGAGGAGACCCAGTACTTC. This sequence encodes CASSIGTGGEETQYF.

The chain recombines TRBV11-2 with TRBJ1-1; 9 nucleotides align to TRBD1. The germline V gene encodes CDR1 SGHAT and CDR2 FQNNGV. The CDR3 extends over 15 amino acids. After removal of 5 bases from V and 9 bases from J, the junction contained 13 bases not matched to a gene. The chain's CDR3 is CASSQPQGQGHKAFF. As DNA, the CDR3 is TGTGCCAGCAGCCAACCTCAGGGACAGGGTCATAAAGCTTTCTTT. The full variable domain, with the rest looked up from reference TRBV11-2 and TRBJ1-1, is EAGVAQSPRYKIIEKRQSVAFWCNPISGHATLYWYQQILGQGPKLLIQFQNNGVVDDSQLPKDRFSAERLKGVDSTLKIQPAKLEDSAVYLCASSQPQGQGHKAFFGQGTRLTVV.

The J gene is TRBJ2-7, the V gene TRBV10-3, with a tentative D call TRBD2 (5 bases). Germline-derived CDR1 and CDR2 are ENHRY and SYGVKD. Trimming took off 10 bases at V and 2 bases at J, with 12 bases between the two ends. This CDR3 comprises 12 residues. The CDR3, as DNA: TGTGCCAGTGGACTGGTAGCCTACGAGCAGTACTTC. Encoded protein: CASGLVAYEQYF.

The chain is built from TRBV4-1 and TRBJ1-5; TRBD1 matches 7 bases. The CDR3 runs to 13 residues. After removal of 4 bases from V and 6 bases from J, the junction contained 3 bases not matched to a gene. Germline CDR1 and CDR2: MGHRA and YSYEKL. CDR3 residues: CASSLNRGQPQHF. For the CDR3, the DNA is TGCGCCAGCAGCCTAAACAGGGGTCAGCCCCAGCATTTT.

The CDR3 here is CASSTISGSTDTQYF. In DNA, the CDR3 is TGTGCCAGTAGTACCATTAGCGGAAGCACAGATACGCAGTATTTT. This chain connects TRBV19 to TRBJ2-3, with D possibly matching TRBD2 (6 bases). The V gene lost 4 bases and the J gene lost 0 bases, with 11 bases spanning the gap. This CDR3 comprises 15 residues. Looked up from germline, CDR1 is LNHDA and CDR2 is SQIVND (reference sequence).

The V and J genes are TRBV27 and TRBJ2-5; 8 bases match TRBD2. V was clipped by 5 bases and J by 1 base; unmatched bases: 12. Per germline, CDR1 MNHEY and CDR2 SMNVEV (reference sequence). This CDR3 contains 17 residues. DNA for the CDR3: TGTGCCAGCAGTCCCTTGGGGAGAGCGGGGGCCCAAGAGACCCAGTACTTC. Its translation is CASSPLGRAGAQETQYF.

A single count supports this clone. The CDR3 protein is CASSQTGWGPQETQYF. The CDR3 region has the DNA TGTGCCAGCAGCCAGACTGGGTGGGGCCCCCAAGAGACCCAGTACTTC. V and J are TRBV7-7 and TRBJ2-5; perhaps TRBD1 as D (5 bases). The V end was cut by 5 bases, the J end by 1 base, with 17 bases between. From germline, CDR1 is SSHAT and CDR2 FNYEAQ (reference sequence). The CDR3 totals 16 residues. The variable domain in full, with the rest retrieved from reference TRBV7-7 and TRBJ2-5, is GAGVSQSPRYKVTKRGQDVTLRCDPISSHATLYWYQQALGQGPEFLTYFNYEAQPDKSGLPSDRFSAERPEGSISTLTIQRTEQRDSAMYRCASSQTGWGPQETQYFGPGTRLLVL.

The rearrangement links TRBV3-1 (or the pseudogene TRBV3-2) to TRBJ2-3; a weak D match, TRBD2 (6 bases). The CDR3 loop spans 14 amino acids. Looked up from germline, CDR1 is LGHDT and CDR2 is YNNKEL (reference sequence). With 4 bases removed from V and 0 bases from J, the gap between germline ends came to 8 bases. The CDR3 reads CASSLGTSTDTQYF. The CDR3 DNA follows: TGTGCCAGCAGCCTCGGGACTAGCACAGATACGCAGTATTTT.

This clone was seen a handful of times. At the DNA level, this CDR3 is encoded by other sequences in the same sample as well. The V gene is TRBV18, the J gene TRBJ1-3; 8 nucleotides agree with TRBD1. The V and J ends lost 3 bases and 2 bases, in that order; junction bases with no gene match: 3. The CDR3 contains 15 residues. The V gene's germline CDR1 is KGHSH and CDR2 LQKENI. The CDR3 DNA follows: TGTGCCAGCTCACCTCAGGGGGCTGCTGGAAACACCATATATTTT. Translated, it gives CASSPQGAAGNTIYF. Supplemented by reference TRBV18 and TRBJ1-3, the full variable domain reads NAGVMQNPRHLVRRRGQEARLRCSPMKGHSHVYWYRQLPEEGLKFMVYLQKENIIDESGMPKERFSAEFPKEGPSILRIQQVVRGDSAAYFCASSPQGAAGNTIYFGEGSWLTVV.

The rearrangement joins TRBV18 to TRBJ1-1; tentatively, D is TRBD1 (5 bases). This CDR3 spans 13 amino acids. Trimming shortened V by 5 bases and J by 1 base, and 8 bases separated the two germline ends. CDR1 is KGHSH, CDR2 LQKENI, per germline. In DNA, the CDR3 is TGTGCCAGCTCAGCGGGGGAGAACACTGAAGCTTTCTTT. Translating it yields CASSAGENTEAFF.